This T cell receptor (beta chain) was retrieved from a study of blood T cell repertoires in COVID-19. Study-wide context: The samples span acute and convalescent COVID-19 from the United States, Italy and Spain.

Using immunoSEQ multiplex PCR, the repertoire was profiled, and TCRdb retains in-frame clones only, with some absent. The sample consists of tens of thousands of clones, more than 70% of them appearing once. This clone has a count of ten or more. Germline CDR1 is MNHEY and CDR2 is SVGAGI. V dropped 6 bases and J dropped 5; count of bases not matched to a gene: 10. The CDR3 is 14 amino acids. The gene calls are TRBV6-5 and TRBJ2-7, with 7 bases aligning to TRBD1. The sample taken for sequencing was peripheral blood. This clonotype was sampled from a man in his thirties or forties with COVID-19, enrolled during active disease. DNA for the CDR3: TGTGCCAGCAGGCGCGACAGGGCAGGCCACGAGCAGTACTTC. As protein: CASRRDRAGHEQYF.